Listed below are T cell receptor beta chains from one sample, sequenced in a study of shared clonotypes between healthy human individuals. Data came from immunoSEQ multiplex PCR; TCRdb stores just in-frame clones and leaves some out. The data show over a million clones, around 74% seen once. The material sequenced was memory CD4+ T cells sorted from blood. Receptor source: a man aged 18 to 30 in good health. Each CDR3 is given with its conserved first and last residue. Some rows have no size entry. The others give once, few or many, or a class for an expanded clone.

TRBJ2-7	once	TRBV7-9	13	CASSRGQGSVQYF
TRBJ2-2	few	TRBV19	15	CASSMGTSLTGELFF
TRBJ1-1	few	TRBV30	15	CAWSLPARVNTEAFF
TRBJ2-2	.	TRBV7-2	17	CASSQNSGRAGTGELFF
TRBJ1-3	.	TRBV10-3	13	CATLGLSGNTIYF
TRBJ1-2	.	TRBV30	14	CAWSVRPSNYGYTF
TRBJ2-3	.	TRBV6-6	15	CASRNRGGQTDTQYF
TRBJ2-7	.	TRBV7-2	14	CASSTPGLAYEQYF
TRBJ1-6	.	TRBV7-2	15	CASSRSGLTSNPLHF
TRBJ2-5	.	TRBV18	15	CASSPVAGSQETQYF
TRBJ2-5	.	TRBV27	14	CASSPTWVGETQYF
TRBJ1-6	.	TRBV9	13	CASSPAWNSPLHF
TRBJ2-3	.	TRBV2	12	CASSGVSDTQYF
TRBJ1-6	.	TRBV5-1	14	CASSFLPLGSPLHF
TRBJ2-1	.	TRBV2	13	CASSGGPGFEQFF
TRBJ1-1	.	TRBV29-1	14	CSVEERGMNTEAFF